The rows below give T cell receptor beta chains drawn from one sample of a study of graft-versus-host responses after intestinal transplantation. Generated by immunoSEQ multiplex PCR, the TCRdb table keeps only in-frame clones and is missing some. Of 74,000 or so clones in the sample, about 90% are singletons; the top ten hold about 0.63%. Here the sequenced sample was PBMCs, taken 98 days after intestinal transplantation. The receptor set was obtained from a human patient who received an intestinal transplant, so some T cells may come from the graft donor. CDR3s include the opening cysteine and the closing phenylalanine or tryptophan. Each record gives: V gene, CDR3 protein.

v_gene: TRBV28
CDR3aa: CASSSSGGLYNEQFF

v_gene: TRBV5-1
CDR3aa: CASSLVGAGDTQYF

v_gene: TRBV28
CDR3aa: CASSLLGTGSRNTIYF

v_gene: TRBV9
CDR3aa: CASSVSGTKETQYF

v_gene: TRBV5-6
CDR3aa: CASSTQGEAFF

v_gene: TRBV29-1
CDR3aa: CSAAKGPILGGYTF

v_gene: TRBV19
CDR3aa: CASSIDWRTGLEVDTQYF

v_gene: TRBV10-3
CDR3aa: CAIMGRVGNTIYF

v_gene: TRBV9
CDR3aa: CASSPQAGGTEAFF

v_gene: TRBV7-9
CDR3aa: CASSLRDRNTEAFF

v_gene: TRBV5-6
CDR3aa: CASSLNDNSPLHF

v_gene: TRBV2
CDR3aa: CASSEPGPKEETQYF

v_gene: TRBV12-5
CDR3aa: CASASEPTDTQYF

v_gene: TRBV5-1
CDR3aa: CASSLDPAGPNTGELFF

v_gene: TRBV5-8
CDR3aa: CASSLPGTGNGELFF

v_gene: TRBV6-5
CDR3aa: CASSSGTIDRHEQYF

v_gene: TRBV6-5
CDR3aa: CASIQGASPSGTQYF

v_gene: TRBV7-9
CDR3aa: CASSSGGDNYGYTF

v_gene: TRBV6-1
CDR3aa: CASSESGGYNQPQHF

v_gene: TRBV18
CDR3aa: CASSRETGTNYGYTF

v_gene: TRBV15
CDR3aa: CATSRGPETQYF

v_gene: TRBV5-5
CDR3aa: CASSLGQGGEKLFF

v_gene: TRBV10-3
CDR3aa: CAISATGGETGELFF

v_gene: TRBV19
CDR3aa: CACGTGASGNTIYF

v_gene: TRBV21-1
CDR3aa: CASSKGAGINSPLHF

v_gene: TRBV19
CDR3aa: CASSRDRAQETQYF

v_gene: TRBV5-6
CDR3aa: CASSLGTIQGRSYEQYF

v_gene: TRBV7-6
CDR3aa: CASSLAGRASGNTIYF

v_gene: TRBV30
CDR3aa: CAWSVLAGTDTQYF

v_gene: TRBV29-1
CDR3aa: CSVEVRDSYEQYF

v_gene: TRBV6-5
CDR3aa: CASRDSSFYGYTF

v_gene: TRBV11-3
CDR3aa: CASSLDRGDEQFF

v_gene: TRBV7-3
CDR3aa: CASSKGMGTGELFF

v_gene: TRBV13
CDR3aa: CASSLIWDRGWGDTIYF

v_gene: TRBV11-1
CDR3aa: CASSSKGLAGGGTYNEQFF

v_gene: TRBV27
CDR3aa: CASSFTPYSNQPQHF

v_gene: TRBV16
CDR3aa: CASSHPDRGGPEADTQYF

v_gene: TRBV19
CDR3aa: CASSLRQIDYGYTF

v_gene: TRBV5-1
CDR3aa: CASSLPPVSGNTIYF

v_gene: TRBV27
CDR3aa: CASSLPGQPSSYNSPLHF

v_gene: TRBV28
CDR3aa: CASSATGTPIDYEQYF

v_gene: TRBV13
CDR3aa: CASSRHGQGTYEQYF

v_gene: TRBV6-6
CDR3aa: CASSYGAGAFYEQYF

v_gene: TRBV7-9
CDR3aa: CASSKKASPTIYEQYF

v_gene: TRBV5-8
CDR3aa: CASSLAQGLADYNEQFF

v_gene: TRBV6-5
CDR3aa: CASSYSGANVLTF

v_gene: TRBV2
CDR3aa: CASSEEVPGLAGNEQFF

v_gene: TRBV14
CDR3aa: CASSQGFLRDRVSYEQYF

v_gene: TRBV5-6
CDR3aa: CASSLGATRGLTDTQYF

v_gene: TRBV15
CDR3aa: CATSRVRVRYNEQFF

v_gene: TRBV11-3
CDR3aa: CASSLTPSSYNEQFF

v_gene: TRBV19
CDR3aa: CASSDYGITDNEQFF

v_gene: TRBV11-2
CDR3aa: CASSFGGVNEQYF

v_gene: TRBV19
CDR3aa: CASSTQYKQPQHF

v_gene: TRBV5-1
CDR3aa: CASTLGPRSYEQYF

v_gene: TRBV25-1
CDR3aa: CASSGGDPYNEQFF

v_gene: TRBV9
CDR3aa: CASTLRGHGYTF

v_gene: TRBV6-1
CDR3aa: CASSEGGDQPQHF

v_gene: TRBV7-9
CDR3aa: CASSLLHSMSEQYF